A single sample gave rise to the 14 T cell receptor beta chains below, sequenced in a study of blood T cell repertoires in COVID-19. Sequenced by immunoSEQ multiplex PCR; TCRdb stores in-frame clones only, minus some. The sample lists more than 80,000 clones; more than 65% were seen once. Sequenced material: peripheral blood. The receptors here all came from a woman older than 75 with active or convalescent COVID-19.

CDR3 residues: CAISVEGTYNEQFF. CDR3 nucleotides: TGTGCCATCAGTGTGGAGGGAACCTACAATGAGCAGTTCTTC. The rearrangement links TRBV10-3 to TRBJ2-1, with a possible D match to TRBD2 (6 bases). Germline V gene lookup returns CDR1 ENHRY and CDR2 SYGVKD. The CDR3 runs to 14 residues. Trimming left V 4 bases short and J 2 bases short, with 9 bases between.

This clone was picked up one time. CDR3 in amino acids: CASSLRGNDEKLFF. CDR3 nucleotide sequence: TGTGCCAGCAGCTTACGGGGGAATGATGAAAAACTGTTTTTT. This chain uses TRBV7-9 with TRBJ1-4, with D tentatively TRBD1 (5 bases). The CDR3 has 14 amino acids. Germline-derived CDR1 and CDR2 are SEHNR and FQNEAQ (reference sequence). The V end was cut by 2 bases, the J end by 6 bases, with 10 bases between.

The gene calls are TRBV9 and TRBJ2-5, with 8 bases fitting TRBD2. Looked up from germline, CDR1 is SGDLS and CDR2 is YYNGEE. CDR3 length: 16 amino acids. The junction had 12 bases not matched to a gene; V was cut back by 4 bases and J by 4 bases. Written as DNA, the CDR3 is TGTGCCAGCAGCCCCTCGGGAGGGCTAGACGGAGAGACCCAGTACTTC. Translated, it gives CASSPSGGLDGETQYF. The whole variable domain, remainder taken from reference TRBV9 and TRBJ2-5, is DSGVTQTPKHLITATGQRVTLRCSPRSGDLSVYWYQQSLDQGLQFLIQYYNGEERAKGNILERFSAQQFPDLHSELNLSSLELGDSALYFCASSPSGGLDGETQYFGPGTRLLVL.

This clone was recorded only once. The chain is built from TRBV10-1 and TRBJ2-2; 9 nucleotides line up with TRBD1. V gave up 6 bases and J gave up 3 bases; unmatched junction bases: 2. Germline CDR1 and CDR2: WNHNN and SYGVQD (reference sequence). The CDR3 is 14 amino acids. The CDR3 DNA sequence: TGCGCCAGCAGGAGACAGGGGGACACCGGGGAGCTGTTTTTT. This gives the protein CASRRQGDTGELFF.

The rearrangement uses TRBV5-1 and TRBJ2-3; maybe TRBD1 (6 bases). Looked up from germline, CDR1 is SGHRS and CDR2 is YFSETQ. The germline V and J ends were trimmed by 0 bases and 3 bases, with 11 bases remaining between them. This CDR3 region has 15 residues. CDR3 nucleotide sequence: TGCGCCAGCAGCTTGGAGGCAGGGGAGACAGATACGCAGTATTTT. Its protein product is CASSLEAGETDTQYF.

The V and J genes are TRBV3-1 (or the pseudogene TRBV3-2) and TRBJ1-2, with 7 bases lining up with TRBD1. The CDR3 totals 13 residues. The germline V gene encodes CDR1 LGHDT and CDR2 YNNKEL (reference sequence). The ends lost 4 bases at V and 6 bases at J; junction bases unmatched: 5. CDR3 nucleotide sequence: TGTGCCAGCAGCCCAAGACAGGGCGATGGCTACACCTTC. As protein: CASSPRQGDGYTF.

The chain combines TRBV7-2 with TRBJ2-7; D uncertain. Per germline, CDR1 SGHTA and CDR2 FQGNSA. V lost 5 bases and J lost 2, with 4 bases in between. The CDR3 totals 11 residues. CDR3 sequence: CASSVTYEQYF. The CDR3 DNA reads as TGTGCCAGCAGCGTTACCTACGAGCAGTACTTC.

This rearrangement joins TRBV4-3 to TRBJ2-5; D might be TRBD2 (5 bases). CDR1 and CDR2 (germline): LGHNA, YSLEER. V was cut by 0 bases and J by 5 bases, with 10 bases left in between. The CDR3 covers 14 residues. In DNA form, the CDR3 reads TGCGCCAGCAGCCAAGATCGGGGATTCGAGACCCAGTACTTC. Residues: CASSQDRGFETQYF.

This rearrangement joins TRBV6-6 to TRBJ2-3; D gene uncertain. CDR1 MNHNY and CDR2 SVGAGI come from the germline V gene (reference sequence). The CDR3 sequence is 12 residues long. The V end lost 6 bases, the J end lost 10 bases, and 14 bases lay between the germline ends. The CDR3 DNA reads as TGTGCCAGCAGCCCCCAGCAGGATGCGCAGTATTTT. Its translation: CASSPQQDAQYF.

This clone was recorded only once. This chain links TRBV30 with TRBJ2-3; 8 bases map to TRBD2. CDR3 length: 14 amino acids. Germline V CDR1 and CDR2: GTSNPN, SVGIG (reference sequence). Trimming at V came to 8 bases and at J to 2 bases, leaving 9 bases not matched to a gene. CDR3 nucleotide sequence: TGTGCCCAAGGTAGCGGGGACCCCACAGATACGCAGTATTTT. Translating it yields CAQGSGDPTDTQYF. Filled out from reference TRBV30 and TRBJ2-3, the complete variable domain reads SQTIHQWPATLVQPVGSPLSLECTVEGTSNPNLYWYRQAAGRGLQLLFYSVGIGQISSEVPQNLSASRPQDRQFILSSKKLLLSDSGFYLCAQGSGDPTDTQYFGPGTRLTVL.

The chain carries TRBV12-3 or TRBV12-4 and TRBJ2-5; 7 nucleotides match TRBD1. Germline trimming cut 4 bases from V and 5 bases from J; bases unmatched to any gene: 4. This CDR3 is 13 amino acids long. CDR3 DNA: TGTGCCAGCAGTTCCTACAGGGGTGAGACCCAGTACTTC. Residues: CASSSYRGETQYF.

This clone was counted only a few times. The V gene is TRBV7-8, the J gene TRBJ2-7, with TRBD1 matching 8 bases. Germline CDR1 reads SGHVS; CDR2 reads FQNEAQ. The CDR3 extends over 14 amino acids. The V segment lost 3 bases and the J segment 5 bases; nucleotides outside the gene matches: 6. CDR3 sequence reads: CASSFDRGSDEQYF. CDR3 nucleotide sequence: TGTGCCAGCAGCTTTGACAGGGGCTCGGACGAGCAGTACTTC.

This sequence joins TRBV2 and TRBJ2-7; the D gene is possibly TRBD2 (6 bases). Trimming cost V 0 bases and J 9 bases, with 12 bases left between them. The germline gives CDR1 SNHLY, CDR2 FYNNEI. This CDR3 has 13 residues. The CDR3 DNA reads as TGTGCCAGCAGTGAAGCGCAGATGGGGGGGCAGTACTTC. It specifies CASSEAQMGGQYF.

This chain's CDR3 is CASSPRTGSYNEQFF. CDR3 sequence (DNA): TGCGCCAGCAGCCCGAGGACAGGCTCCTACAATGAGCAGTTCTTC. The chain recombines TRBV5-1 with TRBJ2-1, with 7 bases aligning to TRBD1. The germline CDR1 and CDR2 sequences are SGHRS and YFSETQ. V shed 4 bases, J shed 0 bases, and the junction held 4 bases outside the gene matches. The CDR3 has 15 amino acids.